The 17 T cell receptor beta chains given below trace back to one sample, sequenced in a study of blood T cell repertoires in COVID-19 (dated by TCRdb to 2018 to 2020). Library creation used the immunoSEQ multiplex PCR assay. The clones in this table, taken by TCRdb from immuneACCESS, are in-frame only. Not every clone is retained; where verified, under half of the shortfall comes from an unresolved V gene, and the cause of the rest is unknown. For this sample the table gives 180,000 or so clones, of which around 91% were detected only once. Less than 0.7% of the sample is held by the ten biggest clonotypes. Sequenced: peripheral blood. The receptors derive from a man in his fifties or sixties with acute or convalescent COVID-19.

This clone was seen only once. The rearrangement links TRBV2 to TRBJ2-1; 8 bases map to TRBD2. The CDR3 is 16 amino acids. Trimming at V came to 7 bases and at J to 4 bases, leaving 12 bases not matched to a gene. CDR1 and CDR2 (germline): SNHLY, FYNNEI. CDR3: CASIATLGGGYNEQFF. The CDR3 bases are TGTGCCAGCATAGCGACTCTAGGCGGGGGGTACAATGAGCAGTTCTTC.

This clone was seen just once. V gene TRBV30 combines with J gene TRBJ1-3; tentatively, D is TRBD1 (6 bases). The germline CDR1 and CDR2 sequences are GTSNPN and SVGIG (reference sequence). This CDR3 region has 15 residues. The V end lost 2 bases, the J end lost 4 bases, and 15 bases lay between the germline ends. The CDR3 is CAWSRGGLGGNTIYF. In DNA, the CDR3 is TGTGCCTGGAGTAGGGGGGGATTGGGAGGAAACACCATATATTTT.

The rearrangement joins TRBV12-2 to TRBJ2-7; the D segment call TRBD1 is taken from the table without a DNA check. TRBV12-2 is recorded as a pseudogene. The CDR3 loop spans 15 amino acids. CDR3 nucleotide sequence: TGTGCAAGTCGCTTAGCGCTAGACAGGATTGACGAGCAGTACTTC. It is translated as CASRLALDRIDEQYF.

The chain is built from TRBV6-2 or TRBV6-3 and TRBJ2-1; 7 bases agree with TRBD1. Germline CDR1 and CDR2: MNHEY and SVGEGT. The ends lost 0 bases at V and 2 bases at J; junction bases unmatched: 7. This CDR3 comprises 17 residues. CDR3 nucleotides: TGTGCCAGCAGTTACTCATCCGGGACAGTTACCTACAATGAGCAGTTCTTC. This sequence encodes CASSYSSGTVTYNEQFF.

The V gene is TRBV27, the J gene TRBJ1-2, with 10 bases matching TRBD1. Germline loops: CDR1 MNHEY, CDR2 SMNVEV (reference sequence). This CDR3 spans 15 amino acids. V shed 5 bases, J shed 7 bases, and the junction held 10 bases outside the gene matches. CDR3 nucleotide sequence: TGTGCCAGCAGTCCGCTGGCGACAGGGGGCTTTGGCTACACCTTC. Translated: CASSPLATGGFGYTF.

This clone was counted once. The gene calls are TRBV6-5 and TRBJ1-2; tentatively, D is TRBD1 (6 bases). CDR1 is MNHEY and CDR2 is SVGAGI in the germline V gene. The CDR3 has 13 residues. V lost 6 bases, J lost 8 bases, and 16 bases lay in between. The CDR3 region is CASRPTGLGGYTF. The DNA of the CDR3 is TGTGCCAGCAGACCAACAGGGCTGGGCGGCTACACCTTC.

CDR3 amino acids: CASSVAGAEPTYEQYF. The CDR3 coding sequence is TGTGCCAGCAGCGTAGCCGGAGCGGAGCCGACCTACGAGCAGTACTTC. The J gene is TRBJ2-7, the V gene TRBV9; the D gene is possibly TRBD2 (5 bases). This CDR3 comprises 16 residues. Between the trimmed V and J ends, which lost 0 bases and 2 bases, there was a span of 15 bases. Per the germline V gene, CDR1 is SGDLS and CDR2 is YYNGEE.

The genes are TRBV19 and TRBJ1-5; D is perhaps TRBD1 (6 bases). The CDR3 covers 17 residues. Trimming pared 4 bases from V and 4 bases from J, leaving 20 bases between. From germline, CDR1 is LNHDA and CDR2 SQIVND (reference sequence). CDR3 loop: CASSRAAGGPSNQPQHF. For the CDR3, the DNA is TGTGCCAGTAGTAGAGCCGCCGGGGGGCCTAGTAATCAGCCCCAGCATTTT.

The chain recombines TRBV2 with TRBJ2-7; 8 bases line up with TRBD2. The CDR3 has 15 residues. The germline gives CDR1 SNHLY, CDR2 FYNNEI. Trimming took 6 bases from V and 6 from J; bases not matched to a gene: 13. The CDR3 bases are TGTGCCAGCAGGGGGCTCCGAGCGGGAGATCCCGAGCAGTACTTC. This gives the protein CASRGLRAGDPEQYF.

The chain is built from TRBV28 and TRBJ1-1, with D possibly TRBD1 on 5 matching bases. Trimming cost V 6 bases and J 11 bases, with 25 bases left between them. Looked up from germline, CDR1 is MDHEN and CDR2 is SYDVKM. CDR3 length: 15 residues. This CDR3 is CASSQSGRGGLLAFF. Written as DNA, the CDR3 is TGTGCCAGCAGCCAGAGCGGGAGGGGCGGGCTATTGGCTTTCTTT.

This clone was seen once. This chain joins TRBV28 and TRBJ1-2; TRBD1 matches 9 bases. Germline loops: CDR1 MDHEN, CDR2 SYDVKM. The junction had 8 bases not matched to a gene; V was cut back by 0 bases and J by 3 bases. The CDR3 spans 17 residues. In DNA form, the CDR3 reads TGTGCCAGCAGTTTATGCCTTGGGACAGGGTGTCACTATGGCTACACCTTC. It codes for CASSLCLGTGCHYGYTF.

The rearrangement joins TRBV11-2 to TRBJ1-3; 7 nucleotides agree with TRBD1. The J segment lost 0 bases and the V segment lost 1 base, leaving 3 bases of the junction unmatched. The CDR3 contains 16 residues. Germline CDR1 is SGHAT and CDR2 is FQNNGV. The CDR3 here is CASSLGQGISGNTIYF. CDR3 bases: TGTGCCAGCAGCTTAGGACAGGGCATCTCTGGAAACACCATATATTTT. Together with reference TRBV11-2 and TRBJ1-3, the CDR3 gives the full variable domain: EAGVAQSPRYKIIEKRQSVAFWCNPISGHATLYWYQQILGQGPKLLIQFQNNGVVDDSQLPKDRFSAERLKGVDSTLKIQPAKLEDSAVYLCASSLGQGISGNTIYFGEGSWLTVV.

This chain's CDR3 is CASSLEIGGGTYNEQFF. The DNA for the CDR3 is TGTGCCAGCAGCTTAGAGATCGGTGGCGGCACCTACAATGAGCAGTTCTTC. This chain uses TRBV7-9 with TRBJ2-1; D uncertain. The CDR3 extends over 17 amino acids. With 1 base removed from V and 2 bases from J, the gap between germline ends came to 15 bases. CDR1 is SEHNR, CDR2 FQNEAQ, per germline (reference sequence).

The chain links TRBV6-6 to TRBJ1-4, with D possibly TRBD1 on 5 matching bases. Trimming took 6 bases from V and 8 from J, leaving 19 bases between them. Germline V gene data show CDR1 as MNHNY and CDR2 as SVGAGI (reference sequence). The CDR3 length is 15 residues. The CDR3 loop reads CASSLETEPAEKLFF. DNA for the CDR3: TGTGCCAGCAGCCTGGAGACAGAACCTGCGGAAAAACTGTTTTTT.

The CDR3 here is CASSYTGRGDYNEQFF. The DNA for the CDR3 is TGTGCCAGCAGTTACACAGGGCGGGGGGACTACAATGAGCAGTTCTTC. The V and J genes are TRBV6-6 and TRBJ2-1; 8 positions agree with TRBD2. V gave up 2 bases and J gave up 3 bases; unmatched junction bases: 6. The CDR3 runs to 16 residues. Germline CDR1 reads MNHNY; CDR2 reads SVGAGI (reference sequence).

This clone was detected once. This chain joins TRBV28 and TRBJ2-7; weak D call: TRBD2 (5 bases). V dropped 5 bases and J dropped 2 bases, with 13 bases sitting between them. The CDR3 sequence is 14 residues long. The germline CDR1 and CDR2 sequences are MDHEN and SYDVKM. CDR3 nucleotides: TGTGCCAGCAGTCCGCCCCGAGGGCCCTACGAGCAGTACTTC. This codes for CASSPPRGPYEQYF.

This sequence joins TRBV19 and TRBJ1-5; 9 bases fit TRBD1. Losses at the gene ends were 10 bases for V and 2 bases for J; bases not matched to a gene: 9. CDR3 length: 15 amino acids. Germline CDR1 reads LNHDA; CDR2 reads SQIVND (reference sequence). CDR3 in amino acids: CATKGQGFGNQPQHF. The CDR3 coding sequence is TGTGCCACCAAAGGACAGGGGTTCGGCAATCAGCCCCAGCATTTT.